These T cell receptor beta chains were read from a single sample in a study of T cells after yellow fever vaccination. In TCRdb, the 5' RACE reads were re-called with MiXCR into one record per CDR3 protein. The sample includes about 230,000 distinct CDR3 sequences, roughly 6.2% seen only once; the top ten take 1% to 1.2%. The sequencing here drew on CD4+ T cells sorted from PBMCs, taken on the day of the yellow fever booster vaccination. All receptors come from a man under 40 who received the YFV17D yellow fever vaccine. Each CDR3 is given with its conserved first and last residue. The order of the fields is D gene, J gene, clone size, V gene, CDR3 protein, CDR3 DNA. D genes are given only for firm matches. Clone size is stated in some rows and not others, as once, few, many or a class when expanded.

TRBD2,TRBJ2-1,.,TRBV29-1,CSVEGGLAGDYNEQFF,TGCAGCGTTGAAGGAGGACTAGCGGGAGACTACAATGAGCAGTTCTTC
.,TRBJ2-7,.,TRBV20-1,CSARGQTGPPYEQYF,TGCAGTGCTAGAGGACAAACAGGGCCTCCCTACGAGCAGTACTTC
.,TRBJ2-5,few,TRBV20-1,CSAGESVNPVTQYF,TGCAGTGCTGGTGAAAGTGTAAATCCGGTGACCCAGTACTTC
TRBD2,TRBJ2-3,many,TRBV7-2,CASSLGPGRADTQYF,TGTGCCAGCAGCTTAGGACCAGGGAGGGCAGATACGCAGTATTTT
.,TRBJ1-2,.,TRBV5-1,CASSLAGDGYTF,TGCGCCAGCAGCTTGGCCGGGGATGGCTACACCTTC
TRBD1,TRBJ2-1,few,TRBV15,CATSQMPGQTYNEQFF,TGTGCCACCAGCCAAATGCCGGGACAGACATACAATGAGCAGTTCTTC
TRBD1,TRBJ2-7,many,TRBV7-2,CASSQTRTGEQYF,TGTGCCAGCAGCCAAACTAGGACAGGAGAGCAGTACTTC
.,TRBJ1-4,.,TRBV9,CASSGSGAPNEKLFF,TGTGCCAGCAGCGGAAGCGGGGCTCCTAATGAAAAACTGTTTTTT
.,TRBJ2-5,many,TRBV7-2,CASSLRRTQETQYF,TGTGCCAGCAGCTTAAGGCGAACTCAAGAGACCCAGTACTTC
.,TRBJ2-3,many,TRBV28,CASSLWVGITDTQYF,TGTGCCAGCAGTTTATGGGTCGGGATCACAGATACGCAGTATTTT
TRBD2,TRBJ2-2,.,TRBV19,CASNSGTSGFTGELFF,TGTGCCTCGAATTCCGGGACTAGCGGGTTCACCGGGGAGCTGTTTTTT
TRBD2,TRBJ2-2,few,TRBV7-3,CASSSGLAGVVGTGELFF,TGTGCCAGCAGCTCCGGACTAGCGGGAGTCGTTGGAACCGGGGAGCTGTTTTTT
.,TRBJ1-1,few,TRBV28,CASTLGGSWEAFF,TGTGCCAGCACCCTAGGAGGGTCTTGGGAAGCTTTCTTT
.,TRBJ2-1,many,TRBV20-1,CSSKRVYNEQFF,TGCAGTTCCAAGCGGGTGTACAATGAGCAGTTCTTC
.,TRBJ1-2,many,TRBV12-5,CASGLVGGYTF,TGTGCTAGTGGTTTGGTAGGTGGCTACACCTTC
TRBD2,TRBJ2-5,.,TRBV20-1,CSAPKALALQETQYF,TGCAGTGCTCCAAAGGCACTAGCGCTACAAGAGACCCAGTACTTC
TRBD2,TRBJ2-1,.,TRBV20-1,CSARTQGALGLAGGAYNEQFF,TGCAGTGCTCGAACTCAGGGGGCGCTCGGACTAGCGGGGGGCGCCTACAATGAGCAGTTCTTC
.,TRBJ2-5,.,TRBV10-3,CAISESGKGVETQNF,TGTGCCATCAGTGAGTCGGGAAAGGGGGTCGAGACCCAGAACTTC
.,TRBJ2-3,.,TRBV20-1,CSATGGPPDTQYF,TGCAGTGCTACAGGAGGGCCGCCAGATACGCAGTATTTT
.,TRBJ2-3,many,TRBV6-1,CASSRQGGGTDTQYF,TGTGCCAGCAGTCGACAGGGAGGGGGCACAGATACGCAGTATTTT
.,TRBJ2-5,many,TRBV5-1,CASSLVPDPRETQYF,TGCGCCAGCAGCTTGGTTCCGGATCCGCGAGAGACCCAGTACTTC
TRBD2,TRBJ2-3,few,TRBV5-1,CASSFRSGRGIDTQYF,TGCGCCAGCAGCTTCCGTAGCGGGAGAGGCATAGATACGCAGTATTTT
.,TRBJ2-3,many,TRBV12-3/TRBV12-4,CASSFTPPDTQYF,TGTGCCAGCAGTTTTACCCCCCCGGATACGCAGTATTTT
TRBD2,TRBJ2-1,few,TRBV20-1,CSARDWASGNEQFF,TGCAGTGCTAGAGATTGGGCTAGCGGGAACGAGCAGTTCTTC
.,TRBJ2-6,few,TRBV11-2,CASSLQASGANVLTF,TGTGCCAGCAGCTTACAAGCCTCTGGGGCCAACGTCCTGACTTTC
.,TRBJ2-4,many,TRBV5-1,CASSLAVAGAKNIQYF,TGCGCCAGCAGCTTGGCCGTGGCCGGAGCCAAAAACATTCAGTACTTC
TRBD2,TRBJ2-1,.,TRBV11-3,CASSLGLAGTNEQFF,TGTGCCAGCAGCTTGGGACTAGCGGGCACCAATGAGCAGTTCTTC
.,TRBJ2-1,many,TRBV20-1,CSANVGARSEQFF,TGCAGTGCTAACGTGGGAGCTCGGAGTGAGCAGTTCTTC
.,TRBJ2-2,many,TRBV5-1,CASRTSGSLNTGELFF,TGCGCCAGCAGGACCTCGGGTAGCCTTAACACCGGGGAGCTGTTTTTT
.,TRBJ2-1,.,TRBV6-2/TRBV6-3,CASSYVGKGFNEQFF,TGTGCCAGCAGTTACGTGGGGAAAGGGTTCAATGAGCAGTTCTTC
.,TRBJ2-5,.,TRBV9,CASSVAEGTSETQYF,TGTGCCAGCAGCGTAGCTGAGGGGACAAGTGAGACCCAGTACTTC
.,TRBJ2-1,many,TRBV20-1,CSARGRLLESRTFNEQFF,TGCAGTGCTAGAGGAAGGCTACTGGAGAGCAGGACCTTCAATGAGCAGTTCTTC
.,TRBJ2-7,few,TRBV7-2,CASSLDPVLSYEQYF,TGTGCCAGCAGCTTAGACCCAGTCCTCTCCTACGAGCAGTACTTC
TRBD1,TRBJ2-2,many,TRBV12-3/TRBV12-4,CASSLNRGRIGELFF,TGTGCCAGCAGTTTAAACAGGGGGAGGATCGGGGAGCTGTTTTTT
.,TRBJ2-7,many,TRBV19,CASRSDYYEQYF,TGTGCCAGTAGATCGGATTACTACGAGCAGTACTTC
TRBD2,TRBJ2-2,few,TRBV14,CASSRRSSGRGELFF,TGTGCCAGCAGCCGGAGATCTAGCGGTAGGGGGGAGCTGTTTTTT
TRBD1,TRBJ2-5,.,TRBV25-1,CASSDPPLGQGYQETQYF,TGTGCCAGCAGTGACCCCCCTTTGGGACAGGGGTACCAAGAGACCCAGTACTTC
TRBD1,TRBJ2-7,.,TRBV5-1,CASSPGQGKPYEQYF,TGCGCCAGCAGCCCCGGACAGGGTAAACCCTACGAGCAGTACTTC
.,TRBJ2-1,many,TRBV2,CASSEGPIYYNEQFF,TGTGCCAGCAGTGAAGGCCCCATCTACTACAATGAGCAGTTCTTC
TRBD2,TRBJ2-1,few,TRBV6-5,CASSRGTSYEQFF,TGTGCCAGCAGTCGAGGGACTAGTTATGAGCAGTTCTTC
TRBD1,TRBJ1-5,.,TRBV5-6,CASSSTGVDQPQHF,TGTGCCAGCAGCTCAACAGGGGTCGACCAGCCCCAGCATTTT
TRBD1,TRBJ2-7,many,TRBV5-6,CASSLIPGQGLYEQYF,TGTGCCAGCAGCCTAATCCCGGGACAGGGGTTATACGAGCAGTACTTC
.,TRBJ2-7,many,TRBV12-3/TRBV12-4,CASSRRGGEQYF,TGTGCCAGCAGTCGCCGGGGAGGCGAGCAGTACTTC
.,TRBJ2-7,.,TRBV7-2,CASSNTRDTTFYEQYF,TGTGCCAGCAGCAATACGCGGGACACCACATTCTACGAGCAGTACTTC
TRBD1,TRBJ1-3,few,TRBV7-2,CASSARTGTISGNTIYF,TGTGCCAGCAGCGCCCGGACAGGGACTATCTCTGGAAACACCATATATTTT
.,TRBJ2-7,many,TRBV7-2,CASSLAYSNEQYF,TGTGCCAGCAGCTTAGCGTATTCTAACGAGCAGTACTTC
TRBD1,TRBJ2-5,many,TRBV27,CASSPGQKETQYF,TGTGCCAGCAGTCCGGGACAGAAAGAGACCCAGTACTTC
.,TRBJ2-7,.,TRBV5-5,CASSFGLEPGLHEQYF,TGTGCCAGCAGCTTTGGTTTAGAGCCCGGGCTCCACGAGCAGTACTTC
TRBD1,TRBJ1-1,many,TRBV7-9,CASSFSRTGENTEAFF,TGTGCCAGCAGCTTTTCCCGGACAGGGGAGAACACTGAAGCTTTCTTT
.,TRBJ2-6,few,TRBV21-1,CASSKGTGITHSGANVLTF,TGTGCCAGCAGCAAAGGGACAGGCATAACCCACTCTGGGGCCAACGTCCTGACTTTC
.,TRBJ2-5,.,TRBV7-2,CASSLMAGPRETQYF,TGTGCCAGCAGCTTAATGGCGGGACCAAGAGAGACCCAGTACTTC
.,TRBJ2-3,few,TRBV9,CASNKDEDTQYF,TGTGCCAGCAACAAAGACGAAGATACGCAGTATTTT
.,TRBJ2-7,many,TRBV7-2,CASSWDLSEQYF,TGTGCCAGCAGCTGGGACTTGTCCGAGCAGTACTTC
.,TRBJ2-5,few,TRBV6-2/TRBV6-3,CASSWMRETQYF,TGTGCCAGCAGTTGGATGAGGGAGACCCAGTACTTC
.,TRBJ1-3,few,TRBV5-6,CASSLVQDRGGNTIYF,TGTGCCAGCAGCTTGGTACAGGATCGGGGTGGAAACACCATATATTTT
TRBD2,TRBJ2-1,.,TRBV6-1,CASSPRWTSAKTEQFF,TGTGCCAGCAGTCCCCGGTGGACTAGCGCGAAAACTGAGCAGTTCTTC
.,TRBJ2-6,.,TRBV4-3,CASSQELVSGANVLTF,TGCGCCAGCAGCCAAGAGTTGGTCTCTGGGGCCAACGTCCTGACTTTC
.,TRBJ2-3,few,TRBV20-1,CSARDHWGPMSTDTQYF,TGCAGTGCTAGAGATCACTGGGGCCCTATGAGCACAGATACGCAGTATTTT
.,TRBJ1-1,few,TRBV21-1,CASSKVLRVARERIEAFF,TGTGCCAGCAGCAAAGTACTTCGGGTCGCCAGGGAACGGATTGAAGCTTTCTTT